Each of the 32 T cell receptor beta chains below was sequenced from the same sample in a study of T-cell memory formation after mild COVID-19. TCRdb analysed the 5' RACE reads with MiXCR anew, one entry per CDR3 protein. Found here are some 190,000 distinct CDR3 sequences, about 18% of them singletons; the top ten hold roughly 2.4%. Sequencing used PBMCs or a T cell subset sorted from them (not recorded which). The receptor source for this set is an adult woman who had mild COVID-19 (a few samples of this study predate the infection). Cell type and time point are not known.

This clonotype was counted only a few times. The V call is TRBV11-3, the J call TRBJ2-7; TRBD1 agrees at 9 bases. The CDR3 loop spans 16 amino acids. Trimming at V came to 4 bases and at J to 2 bases, leaving 9 bases not matched to a gene. Germline assignment: CDR1 SGHNT and CDR2 YENEEA. CDR3 residues: CASSYPVTGGAYEQYF. For the CDR3, the DNA is TGTGCCAGCAGCTACCCAGTGACAGGGGGGGCCTACGAGCAGTACTTC.

The table lists this clonotype with a few counts. The genes are TRBV11-2 and TRBJ1-1; D not resolved. The CDR3 is 14 residues long. Deletions cut 2 bases from V and 0 bases from J, with 7 bases between. Looked up from germline, CDR1 is SGHAT and CDR2 is FQNNGV. The CDR3 DNA sequence: TGTGCCAGCAGCTTAAAGGGAATGAACACTGAAGCTTTCTTT. Translating it yields CASSLKGMNTEAFF.

This clonotype was observed at least ten times. This sequence joins TRBV7-2 and TRBJ2-3, with TRBD2 identical over 16 bases. CDR1 is SGHTA and CDR2 is FQGNSA in the germline V gene. Trimming took 5 bases from V and 7 from J; bases not matched to a gene: 12. The length of the CDR3 is 18 residues. The CDR3 region has the DNA TGTGCCAGCAGCCCCCAAACAGGGACTAGCGGGAGGGGGTATACGCAGTATTTT. Protein sequence: CASSPQTGTSGRGYTQYF. Using reference TRBV7-2 and TRBJ2-3 for the parts outside the CDR3, the full variable domain is GAGVSQSPSNKVTEKGKDVELRCDPISGHTALYWYRQSLGQGLEFLIYFQGNSAPDKSGLPSDRFSAERTGGSVSTLTIQRTQQEDSAVYLCASSPQTGTSGRGYTQYFGPGTRLTVL.

In its sample, this clonotype was seen once. The V call is TRBV7-9, the J call TRBJ2-6, with 10 bases matching TRBD2. The CDR3 extends over 19 amino acids. Germline V gene sequence: CDR1 SEHNR, CDR2 FQNEAQ (reference sequence). With 3 bases clipped from V and 2 bases from J, the junction kept 10 bases outside the gene matches. CDR3 sequence reads: CASSFFRTSGAPGANVLTF. DNA for the CDR3: TGTGCCAGCAGCTTTTTTAGGACTAGCGGCGCTCCTGGGGCCAACGTCCTGACTTTC.

This chain connects TRBV5-1 to TRBJ2-5; D perhaps matches TRBD2 (5 bases). Trimming stripped 0 bases from V and 5 bases from J, with 14 bases between. Germline V gene sequence: CDR1 SGHRS, CDR2 YFSETQ. The CDR3 contains 15 residues. The CDR3 DNA follows: TGCGCCAGCAGCTTGGCCCCGGGGATGGGGGAGACCCAGTACTTC. This encodes CASSLAPGMGETQYF.

In this sample, this clonotype turned up a few times. The J gene is TRBJ2-5, the V gene TRBV20-1; 9 bases fit TRBD2. CDR1 and CDR2 from the germline V gene are DFQATT and SNEGSKA (reference sequence). This CDR3 region has 15 residues. The V segment lost 0 bases and the J segment 2 bases; nucleotides outside the gene matches: 4. CDR3 DNA: TGCAGTGCTAGAGATGGACTAGCGCTACAAGAGACCCAGTACTTC. Translating gives CSARDGLALQETQYF.

There are many counts of this clonotype. V usage is TRBV5-1 and J usage is TRBJ1-1; TRBD1 aligns across 8 bases. V was pared by 3 bases and J by 3 bases, with 7 bases of the junction left unmatched. Germline CDR1 SGHRS, CDR2 YFSETQ. The CDR3 has 15 residues. The DNA of the CDR3 is TGCGCCAGCAGCTCCCCTGGGACAGGAGACACTGAAGCTTTCTTT. This sequence encodes CASSSPGTGDTEAFF.

The chain links TRBV19 to TRBJ1-2; perhaps TRBD1 as D (5 bases). The CDR3 totals 17 residues. V lost 4 bases and J 4 bases, leaving 22 bases between the germline ends. Germline V gives CDR1 LNHDA, CDR2 SQIVND (reference sequence). Here the CDR3 reads CASSNARQRILSYGYTF. The CDR3 bases are TGTGCCAGTAGTAACGCGCGACAGCGGATCTTAAGCTATGGCTACACCTTC. Full variable domain (outside the CDR3, taken from reference TRBV19 and TRBJ1-2): DGGITQSPKYLFRKEGQNVTLSCEQNLNHDAMYWYRQDPGQGLRLIYYSQIVNDFQKGDIAEGYSVSREKKESFPLTVTSAQKNPTAFYLCASSNARQRILSYGYTFGSGTRLTVV.

The chain combines TRBV20-1 with TRBJ1-5; TRBD1 might be the D (5 bases). This CDR3 comprises 14 residues. Germline V CDR1 and CDR2: DFQATT, SNEGSKA (reference sequence). V was pared by 2 bases and J by 6 bases, with 14 bases between. CDR3 nucleotides: TGCAGTGCTAGAACCGGACAAGGGAGTCAGCCCCAGCATTTT. Its translation: CSARTGQGSQPQHF.

The chain recombines TRBV18 with TRBJ1-1; D remains ambiguous. Germline V CDR1 and CDR2: KGHSH, LQKENI. The CDR3 is made up of 13 amino acids. Deletions cut 3 bases from V and 4 bases from J, with 9 bases between. The CDR3 is CASSPSVGTEAFF. The CDR3, as DNA: TGTGCCAGCTCACCCTCGGTGGGCACTGAAGCTTTCTTT.

This chain joins TRBV20-1 and TRBJ1-5, with D maybe TRBD1 (5 bases). Trimming shortened V by 3 bases and J by 8 bases, and 14 bases separated the two germline ends. Germline values: CDR1 DFQATT, CDR2 SNEGSKA (reference sequence). CDR3 length equals 13 residues. The chain's CDR3 is CSASRTGREPQHF. The CDR3 coding sequence is TGCAGTGCTAGCAGGACCGGCAGGGAGCCCCAGCATTTT.

This clonotype has more than one count but fewer than ten. V is TRBV12-3 or TRBV12-4 and J is TRBJ1-1; weak D call: TRBD1 (5 bases). The ends were cut back, 5 bases at V and 11 bases at J, with 12 bases in the middle. This CDR3 has 11 residues. The chain's CDR3 is CASSRDFTAFF. DNA of the CDR3: TGTGCCAGCAGTCGGGACTTCACGGCTTTCTTT.

DNA for the CDR3: TGTGCCACCAGTGATACGACAGGGCAGAACACTGAAGCTTTCTTT. As protein: CATSDTTGQNTEAFF. V is TRBV24-1 and J is TRBJ1-1; 7 bases fit TRBD1. CDR1 KGHDR and CDR2 SFDVKD come from the germline V gene. After removal of 3 bases from V and 1 base from J, the junction contained 4 bases not matched to a gene. The CDR3 extends over 15 amino acids.

This chain uses TRBV7-3 with TRBJ2-3; tentatively, D is TRBD1 or TRBD2 (6 bases each). In germline, CDR1 is SGHTA, CDR2 FQGTGA. This CDR3 has 18 residues. V was pared by 1 base and J by 0 bases, with 17 bases between. The CDR3 reads CASSLNPSTGTSTDTQYF. CDR3 DNA: TGTGCCAGCAGCTTAAACCCCTCAACAGGGACTAGCACAGATACGCAGTATTTT. The full variable domain, completed using reference TRBV7-3 and TRBJ2-3, is GAGVSQTPSNKVTEKGKYVELRCDPISGHTALYWYRQSLGQGPEFLIYFQGTGAADDSGLPNDRFFAVRPEGSVSTLKIQRTERGDSAVYLCASSLNPSTGTSTDTQYFGPGTRLTVL.

The chain has TRBV27 and TRBJ2-7, with 7 bases fitting TRBD1. Germline-derived CDR1 and CDR2 are MNHEY and SMNVEV (reference sequence). The CDR3 runs to 13 residues. The ends lost 8 bases at V and 2 bases at J; junction bases unmatched: 6. The CDR3 DNA reads as TGTGCCAGCGGCGACAGGGTACCCTACGAGCAGTACTTC. Its translation is CASGDRVPYEQYF.

The table lists this clonotype with many counts. This chain links TRBV25-1 with TRBJ2-7; the D is unclear. This CDR3 has 12 amino acids. Trimming removed 2 bases from V and 6 bases from J, with 8 bases in between. The germline V gene has CDR1 MGHDK and CDR2 SYGVNS. DNA of the CDR3: TGTGCCAGCAGTGAAGGTAGGGCCGAGCAGTACTTC. As protein: CASSEGRAEQYF.

This clonotype showed up just a few times. The chain uses TRBV10-3 and TRBJ1-2; the D gene is possibly TRBD1 (5 bases). V lost 7 bases and J 0 bases, leaving 15 bases between the germline ends. CDR3 length: 15 amino acids. The germline gives CDR1 ENHRY, CDR2 SYGVKD. CDR3 in amino acids: CAITAAGDANYGYTF. The CDR3 DNA is TGTGCCATCACCGCTGCCGGGGACGCTAACTATGGCTACACCTTC.

This clonotype was detected only a few times. The CDR3 loop reads CASSLYTENTEAFF. The CDR3 DNA reads TGTGCCAGCAGCCTATACACAGAAAACACTGAAGCTTTCTTT. The rearrangement uses TRBV3-1 and TRBJ1-1; D ambiguous. The CDR3 has 14 amino acids. Deletions cut 4 bases from V and 2 bases from J, with 11 bases between. CDR1 and CDR2 from the germline V gene are LGHDT and YNNKEL (reference sequence).

This clonotype was seen a few times. The V gene is TRBV4-2, the J gene TRBJ2-7, with TRBD2 identical over 10 bases. After removal of 3 bases from V and 2 bases from J, the junction contained 4 bases not matched to a gene. CDR3 length: 15 residues. CDR1 LGHNA and CDR2 YNFKEQ come from the germline V gene. In DNA form, the CDR3 reads TGTGCCAGCAGCCAGGGACTAGCGTCGACCTACGAGCAGTACTTC. As protein: CASSQGLASTYEQYF.

The rearrangement uses TRBV28 and TRBJ1-5; TRBD1 aligns across 9 bases. The CDR3 spans 18 residues. V dropped 2 bases and J dropped 0; count of bases not matched to a gene: 8. From germline, CDR1 is MDHEN and CDR2 SYDVKM. This CDR3 is CASSLPDRGKRSNQPQHF. The CDR3 DNA sequence: TGTGCCAGCAGTTTACCCGACAGGGGGAAGCGTAGCAATCAGCCCCAGCATTTT.

This clonotype showed up just a few times. This chain joins TRBV15 and TRBJ2-2; 7 nucleotides line up with TRBD1. V was pared by 3 bases and J by 5 bases, with 9 bases of the junction left unmatched. The CDR3 is 16 amino acids. CDR1 LNHNV and CDR2 YYDKDF come from the germline V gene (reference sequence). In DNA, the CDR3 is TGTGCCACCAGCAGGCCGACAGGGTACGATACCGGGGAGCTGTTTTTT. This translates into CATSRPTGYDTGELFF. Filled out from reference TRBV15 and TRBJ2-2, the complete variable domain reads DAMVIQNPRYQVTQFGKPVTLSCSQTLNHNVMYWYQQKSSQAPKLLFHYYDKDFNNEADTPDNFQSRRPNTSFCFLDIRSPGLGDTAMYLCATSRPTGYDTGELFFGEGSRLTVL.

The chain joins TRBV6-6 to TRBJ1-5, with D possibly being TRBD1 (6 bases). This CDR3 spans 16 amino acids. Germline assignment: CDR1 MNHNY and CDR2 SVGAGI (reference sequence). Trimming removed 4 bases at V and 4 bases at J, with 17 bases between. CDR3 nucleotides: TGTGCCAGCAGTTGGGGGGCAGGGTATGGTAATCAGCCCCAGCATTTT. Translated, it gives CASSWGAGYGNQPQHF.

This clonotype was recorded a few times. The V and J genes are TRBV7-2 and TRBJ2-7; 9 nucleotides align to TRBD1. Germline V gives CDR1 SGHTA, CDR2 FQGNSA. Losses at the gene ends were 1 base for V and 6 bases for J; bases not matched to a gene: 13. The CDR3 loop spans 17 amino acids. The CDR3 DNA follows: TGTGCCAGCAGCTTAGTGGGGGTGGGACAGGGAGCGAGCGAGCAGTACTTC. This codes for CASSLVGVGQGASEQYF.

J is TRBJ2-7 and V is TRBV9; 10 positions match TRBD2. This CDR3 region has 15 residues. From germline, CDR1 is SGDLS and CDR2 YYNGEE. J gave up 5 bases and V 1 base, and 6 bases lay outside the gene matches. CDR3 coding DNA: TGTGCCAGCAGCGTAACTAGCGGGAAGTTAAACGAGCAGTACTTC. Its protein is CASSVTSGKLNEQYF.

The chain couples TRBV18 to TRBJ2-1, with D hard to call. Trimming removed 3 bases from V and 0 bases from J, with 15 bases in between. Germline assignment: CDR1 KGHSH and CDR2 LQKENI. CDR3 size: 17 residues. The CDR3 loop reads CASSPRPAASSYNEQFF. CDR3 nucleotide sequence: TGTGCCAGCTCACCCCGACCCGCAGCGAGCTCCTACAATGAGCAGTTCTTC. Full variable domain (missing parts from reference TRBV18 and TRBJ2-1): NAGVMQNPRHLVRRRGQEARLRCSPMKGHSHVYWYRQLPEEGLKFMVYLQKENIIDESGMPKERFSAEFPKEGPSILRIQQVVRGDSAAYFCASSPRPAASSYNEQFFGPGTRLTVL.

Only a few counts were recorded for this clonotype. The chain links TRBV29-1 to TRBJ2-7; D is unclear. The CDR3 runs to 12 residues. Trimming pared 5 bases from V and 0 bases from J, leaving 8 bases between. Per germline, CDR1 SQVTM and CDR2 ANQGSEA. Here the CDR3 reads CSVSLDSYEQYF. CDR3 DNA sequence: TGCAGCGTTTCTCTGGACTCCTACGAGCAGTACTTC.

This clonotype was seen more than once but under ten times. The chain is built from TRBV4-1 and TRBJ1-1; 9 bases are shared with TRBD1. V was clipped by 4 bases and J by 3 bases; unmatched bases: 9. From germline, CDR1 is MGHRA and CDR2 YSYEKL. The CDR3 has 16 amino acids. CDR3 sequence: CASSRGTGRVYTEAFF. Written as DNA, the CDR3 is TGCGCCAGCAGCCGAGGGACAGGGAGAGTGTACACTGAAGCTTTCTTT.

This sequence joins TRBV5-1 and TRBJ1-6; the D gene is possibly TRBD1 (5 bases). The CDR3 has 17 amino acids. Germline V lookup: CDR1 SGHRS, CDR2 YFSETQ. Trimming removed 5 bases at V and 6 bases at J, with 21 bases between. The CDR3 reads CASREASRRDGNSPLHF. In DNA form, the CDR3 reads TGCGCCAGCAGAGAGGCCTCTCGAAGGGACGGTAATTCACCCCTCCACTTT. Full variable domain (outside the CDR3, taken from reference TRBV5-1 and TRBJ1-6): KAGVTQTPRYLIKTRGQQVTLSCSPISGHRSVSWYQQTPGQGLQFLFEYFSETQRNKGNFPGRFSGRQFSNSRSEMNVSTLELGDSALYLCASREASRRDGNSPLHFGNGTRLTVT.

The chain couples TRBV30 to TRBJ1-1; unclear D gene. The CDR3 has 11 amino acids. Trimming removed 4 bases at V and 8 bases at J, with 11 bases between. CDR1 is GTSNPN, CDR2 SVGIG, per germline (reference sequence). The DNA for the CDR3 is TGTGCCTGGAACCATCGACAAGAAGCTTTCTTT. Encoded protein: CAWNHRQEAFF.

V usage is TRBV6-1 and J usage is TRBJ1-2; D ambiguous. Germline V lookup: CDR1 MNHNS, CDR2 SASEGT. The CDR3 spans 14 residues. The germline V and J ends were trimmed by 5 bases and 3 bases, with 13 bases remaining between them. In nucleotides, the CDR3 is TGTGCCAGCAGTCGAATGGACGGATACTATGGCTACACCTTC. It is translated as CASSRMDGYYGYTF.

This clonotype has a count of ten or more. The chain combines TRBV4-2 with TRBJ2-5; tentatively, D is TRBD1 or TRBD2 (5 bases each). Germline V gene sequence: CDR1 LGHNA, CDR2 YNFKEQ. The V end lost 3 bases, the J end lost 3 bases, and 14 bases lay between the germline ends. CDR3 size: 15 residues. CDR3 DNA: TGTGCCAGCAGCCACCTATGGGACCGGAAAGAGACCCAGTACTTC. This translates into CASSHLWDRKETQYF.

This clonotype was seen only a few times. This chain uses TRBV6-6 with TRBJ2-3; 8 nucleotides match TRBD1. With 0 bases clipped from V and 2 bases from J, the junction kept 10 bases outside the gene matches. This CDR3 comprises 18 residues. Germline V CDR1 and CDR2: MNHNY, SVGAGI (reference sequence). The chain's CDR3 is CASSYSGTGPPDTDTQYF. The CDR3 region has the DNA TGTGCCAGCAGTTACTCGGGGACAGGACCACCAGACACAGATACGCAGTATTTT.